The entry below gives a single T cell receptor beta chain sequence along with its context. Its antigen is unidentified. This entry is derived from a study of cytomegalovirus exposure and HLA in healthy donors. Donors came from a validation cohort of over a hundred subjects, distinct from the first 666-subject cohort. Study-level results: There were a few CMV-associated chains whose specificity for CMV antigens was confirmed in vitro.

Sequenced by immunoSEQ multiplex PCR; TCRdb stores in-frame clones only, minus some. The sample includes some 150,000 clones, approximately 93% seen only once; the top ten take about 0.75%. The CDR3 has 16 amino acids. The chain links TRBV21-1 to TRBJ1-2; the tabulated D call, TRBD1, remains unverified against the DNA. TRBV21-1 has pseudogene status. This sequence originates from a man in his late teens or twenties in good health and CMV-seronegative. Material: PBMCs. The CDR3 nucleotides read TGTGCCAGCAGCAGCGGCCGGGACAGGGGGAACGGTGGCTACACCTTC. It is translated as CASSSGRDRGNGGYTF.